The rows below give T cell receptor beta chains drawn from one sample of a study of control samples from healthy donors and cancer patients. The data were produced by immunoSEQ multiplex PCR, yet TCRdb's version contains in-frame clones alone and is incomplete. Among under 80,000 clones listed, 75% to 90% were seen once. Material for sequencing was blood. The receptors here all came from a man aged 45-65 years in good health. The CDR3 runs from the conserved cysteine through the conserved F or W.

>TRBV4-1|TRBJ2-5
CASSPPGGETQYF
>TRBV28|TRBJ2-7
CASSSAGTSGYYEQYF
>TRBV28|TRBJ2-7
CASSLGGRGDEQYF
>TRBV15|TRBJ2-3
CATSAAQGGSIDTQYF
>TRBV9|TRBJ1-3
CASSVVGGAGSVGNTIYF
>TRBV7-3|TRBJ1-1
CASTEYGGRGFTEAFF
>TRBV10-3|TRBJ2-3
CAISTPGLAGVARTDTQYF
>TRBV11-3|TRBJ2-7
CASSLQGRSYEQYF
>TRBV30|TRBJ1-1
CAWMVIGGTEAFF
>TRBV7-6|TRBJ2-7
CASSLTSGAASSYEQYF